What follows are 9 T cell receptor beta chains derived from one specimen sequenced in a study of blood T cells in healthy people across ages (dated by TCRdb to the mid-2010s). The receptor library was made with 5' RACE. Sequenced on an Illumina HiSeq 2500. A second PCR of about 6 to 11 cycles was run with a J-beta primer mix and a sample-barcoded 5' primer. TCRdb trimmed the raw reads at Q25, called clones with MiXCR and kept productive beta chains. Identical CDR3 protein sequences are pooled into one entry, listed with their most common genes and DNA. Here the sample has about 930,000 distinct CDR3 sequences; 25% to 30% occur a single time. Roughly 10% of the sample belongs to the ten largest clones. The same data also went into a second study, on T cells of mothers and their children.

Sample: blood. These TCRs come from a woman aged 40-49 years in good health.

The sample holds many counts of this clonotype. This rearrangement joins TRBV7-2 to TRBJ2-7; 11 bases fit TRBD2. There are 13 residues in the CDR3. V dropped 8 bases and J dropped 1; count of bases not matched to a gene: 1. Per the germline V gene, CDR1 is SGHTA and CDR2 is FQGNSA. CDR3 coding DNA: TGTGCCAGCGGGACTAGCGGATCCTACGAGCAGTACTTC. Translating gives CASGTSGSYEQYF.

This clonotype was seen once. This could be a read error, since a much larger clone is one nucleotide away. The chain employs TRBV7-9 and TRBJ2-5; possibly TRBD2 for D (6 bases). The germline gives CDR1 SEHNR, CDR2 FQNEAQ (reference sequence). The CDR3 length is 16 residues. Here the CDR3 reads CASSLSGVRVQGTQYF. The DNA for the CDR3 is TGTGCCAGCAGCTTATCGGGGGTGAGGGTCCAAGGGACCCAGTACTTC.

There are a few counts of this clonotype. The chain employs TRBV7-2 and TRBJ1-5, with D possibly matching TRBD1 (5 bases). This CDR3 is built from 14 residues. Germline V gene data show CDR1 as SGHTA and CDR2 as FQGNSA. Trimming stripped 5 bases from V and 7 bases from J, with 15 bases between. As DNA, the CDR3 is TGTGCCAGCAGCCCGTCGGCCCGGGACCAGCCCCAGCATTTT. Its translation is CASSPSARDQPQHF. Drawing the rest from reference TRBV7-2 and TRBJ1-5, the complete variable domain is GAGVSQSPSNKVTEKGKDVELRCDPISGHTALYWYRQSLGQGLEFLIYFQGNSAPDKSGLPSDRFSAERTGGSVSTLTIQRTQQEDSAVYLCASSPSARDQPQHFGDGTRLSIL.

This clonotype has a handful of counts. The V and J genes are TRBV18 and TRBJ2-1; 10 bases are a match to TRBD2. Looked up from germline, CDR1 is KGHSH and CDR2 is LQKENI. The V segment lost 8 bases and the J segment 7 bases; nucleotides outside the gene matches: 5. This CDR3 is built from 13 residues. CDR3 sequence: CASPGLATNEQFF. The CDR3 DNA follows: TGTGCCAGCCCGGGACTAGCGACTAATGAGCAGTTCTTC.

Worth noting for this clonotype: One base away lies a much larger clone, so this may be a sequencing read error. The rearrangement joins TRBV12-3 or TRBV12-4 to TRBJ1-4; TRBD1 aligns across 8 bases. This CDR3 is 16 amino acids long. The CDR3 is CASSRQGQTTNEKRFF. The CDR3 DNA follows: TGTGCCAGCAGTAGACAGGGGCAAACAACTAATGAAAAACGGTTTTTT.

V and J are TRBV28 and TRBJ2-7; a weak D match, TRBD1 (5 bases). CDR3 length: 12 residues. CDR1 and CDR2 from the germline V gene are MDHEN and SYDVKM. V was shortened by 5 bases and J by 5 bases, with 10 bases between the two germline ends. CDR3: CASSPTVHEQYF. Written as DNA, the CDR3 is TGTGCCAGCAGTCCGACAGTACACGAGCAGTACTTC.

Of note for this clonotype: This may be a read error: a much more frequent sequence differs by one nucleotide. This chain links TRBV12-3 or TRBV12-4 with TRBJ1-5; 9 bases are a match to TRBD1. The CDR3 runs to 15 residues. V was clipped by 7 bases and J by 2 bases; unmatched bases: 6. In nucleotides, the CDR3 is TGTGCCAGCAACCTACAGGGGGCCGGCAATCAGCCCCAGCATTTT. Amino acid sequence: CASNLQGAGNQPQHF.

This clonotype was detected only once. A much bigger clone sits one base away, suggesting this may be a read error. The V gene is TRBV4-1, the J gene TRBJ1-4; D gene ambiguous. The germline CDR1 and CDR2 sequences are MGHRA and YSYEKL. Trimming stripped 2 bases from V and 3 bases from J, with 13 bases between. The CDR3 has 16 amino acids. CDR3 sequence: CASSQLRGSANEKLFF. CDR3 nucleotides: TGCGCCAGCAGCCAACTTCGGGGATCAGCTAATGAAAAACTGTTTTTT.

In regard to this clonotype: One end of the junction varies from germline; a read error may be responsible. The V and J genes are TRBV20-1 and TRBJ2-1, with 10 bases fitting TRBD2. Germline V CDR1 and CDR2: DFQATT, SNEGSKA (reference sequence). The CDR3 covers 17 residues. CDR3 bases: TGCAGTACTAGAGATCGGTTAGCGGGGGGCTCCTACAATGAGCAGTTCTTC. It specifies CSTRDRLAGGSYNEQFF.